A selection of T cell receptor beta chains follows, all from one sample in a study of T cells after yellow fever vaccination. TCRdb redid the calling of the 5' RACE reads with MiXCR, one entry per CDR3 protein. In the table there are approximately 150,000 distinct CDR3 sequences, 6.5% to 8.5% of which are singletons. Sequencing was performed on CD4+ T cells sorted from PBMCs, taken 5 days after the yellow fever booster vaccination. The receptors shown here come from a man aged 30 to 45 who received the YFV17D yellow fever vaccine. Each CDR3 is given with its conserved first and last residue. Each record gives: V gene, D gene, clone size, J gene, CDR3 DNA, CDR3 protein. D genes are given only for firm matches. The listing skips clone size in some rows; elsewhere it reads once, few, many or a size class.

V: TRBV5-1
D: TRBD2
size: many
J: TRBJ2-3
DNA: TGCGCCAGCAGCCAAAGACTAGCGGGGGCCGCGGATACGCAGTATTTT
CDR3: CASSQRLAGAADTQYF

V: TRBV11-2
D: NA
size: many
J: TRBJ1-6
DNA: TGTGCCAGCAGCTTTAGCGCCGGGAATAATTCACCCCTCCACTTT
CDR3: CASSFSAGNNSPLHF

V: TRBV12-3/TRBV12-4
D: TRBD1
size: few
J: TRBJ1-2
DNA: TGTGCCAGCAGACCCCGAGGACAGGGACGATATGGCTACACCTTC
CDR3: CASRPRGQGRYGYTF

V: TRBV10-3
D: TRBD1
size: many
J: TRBJ2-7
DNA: TGTGCCATCAGACAGGGGGCTGGCTCCTACGAGCAGTACTTC
CDR3: CAIRQGAGSYEQYF

V: TRBV10-3
D: TRBD2
size: NA
J: TRBJ2-1
DNA: TGTGCCATCAGTGGTTCGACTAGCGGGTACAATGAGCAGTTCTTC
CDR3: CAISGSTSGYNEQFF

V: TRBV7-2
D: TRBD2
size: many
J: TRBJ2-3
DNA: TGTGCCAGCAGCTTATTTGCGGGAGTGGGAGATACGCAGTATTTT
CDR3: CASSLFAGVGDTQYF

V: TRBV5-1
D: TRBD2
size: many
J: TRBJ2-1
DNA: TGCGCCAGCAGCTTCAGGGGGAAGTTAGCGGGAGATTCCTCCTACAATGAGCAGTTCTTC
CDR3: CASSFRGKLAGDSSYNEQFF

V: TRBV10-3
D: NA
size: many
J: TRBJ2-1
DNA: TGTGCCATGACAGGGGAGGGGAGAAATGAGCAGTTCTTC
CDR3: CAMTGEGRNEQFF

V: TRBV19
D: NA
size: many
J: TRBJ2-5
DNA: TGTGCCAGTAGTATGGAACGGGGGGCGGCGGAGACCCAGTACTTC
CDR3: CASSMERGAAETQYF

V: TRBV3-1
D: TRBD2
size: NA
J: TRBJ2-1
DNA: TGTGCCCCCTCCGGGACAGTGAGGACTAGCGGGAGATACAATGAGCAGTTCTTC
CDR3: CAPSGTVRTSGRYNEQFF

V: TRBV7-2
D: NA
size: many
J: TRBJ2-1
DNA: TGTGCCAGCAGCTTATCCAGGACTTCTCAGGGCTATGAGCAGTTCTTC
CDR3: CASSLSRTSQGYEQFF

V: TRBV5-1
D: TRBD2
size: few
J: TRBJ2-7
DNA: TGCGCCAGCAGCTTGGAGGGACTATTCACCTACGAGCAGTACTTC
CDR3: CASSLEGLFTYEQYF

V: TRBV5-1
D: NA
size: few
J: TRBJ2-1
DNA: TGCGCCAGCAGCTTGGGGGTCGGGAGAGGCCACAATGAGCAGTTCTTC
CDR3: CASSLGVGRGHNEQFF

V: TRBV7-2
D: TRBD1
size: many
J: TRBJ2-3
DNA: TGTGCCAGCAGCTCCAGGACAGGGGGCGGTGATACGCAGTATTTT
CDR3: CASSSRTGGGDTQYF

V: TRBV5-1
D: TRBD2
size: many
J: TRBJ2-7
DNA: TGCGCCAGCAGCCAGCGGGAGGGCCCTTACGAGCAGTACTTC
CDR3: CASSQREGPYEQYF